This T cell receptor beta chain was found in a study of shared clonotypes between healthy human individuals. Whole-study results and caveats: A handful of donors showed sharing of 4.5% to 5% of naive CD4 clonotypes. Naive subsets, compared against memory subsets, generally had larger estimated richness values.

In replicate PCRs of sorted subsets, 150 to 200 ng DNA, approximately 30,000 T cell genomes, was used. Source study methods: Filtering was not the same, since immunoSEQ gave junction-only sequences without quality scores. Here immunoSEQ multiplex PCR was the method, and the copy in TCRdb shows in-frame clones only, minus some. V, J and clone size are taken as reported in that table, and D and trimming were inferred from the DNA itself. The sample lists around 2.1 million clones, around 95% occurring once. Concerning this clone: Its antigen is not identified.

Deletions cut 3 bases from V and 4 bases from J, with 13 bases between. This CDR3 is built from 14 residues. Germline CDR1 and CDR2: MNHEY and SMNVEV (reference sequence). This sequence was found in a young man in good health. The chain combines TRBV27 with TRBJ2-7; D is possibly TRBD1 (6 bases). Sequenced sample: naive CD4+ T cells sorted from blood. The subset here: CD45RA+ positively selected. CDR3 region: CASSLQGHSYEQYF. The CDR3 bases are TGTGCCAGCAGTTTGCAGGGACACTCTTACGAGCAGTACTTC.